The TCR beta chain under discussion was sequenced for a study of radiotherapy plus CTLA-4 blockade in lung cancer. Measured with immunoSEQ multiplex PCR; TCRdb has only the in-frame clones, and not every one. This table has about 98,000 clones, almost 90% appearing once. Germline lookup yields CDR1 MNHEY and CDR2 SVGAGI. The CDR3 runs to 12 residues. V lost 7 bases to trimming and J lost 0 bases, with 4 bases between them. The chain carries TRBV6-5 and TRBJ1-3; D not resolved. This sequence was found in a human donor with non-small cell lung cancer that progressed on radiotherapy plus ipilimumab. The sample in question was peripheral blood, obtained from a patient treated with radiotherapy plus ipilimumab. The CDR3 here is CASTSSGNTIYF. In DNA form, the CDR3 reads TGTGCCAGCACGAGCTCTGGAAACACCATATATTTT.